This T cell receptor beta chain was recorded in a study of blood T cell repertoires in COVID-19. TCRdb's table, derived via immunoSEQ multiplex PCR, lists solely in-frame clones and lacks some. The sample lists fewer than 200,000 clones; less than 85% were seen once. The ends lost 5 bases at V and 7 bases at J; junction bases unmatched: 7. Germline values: CDR1 SGHNT, CDR2 YENEEA. The CDR3 length is 14 residues. This clonotype was sampled from a woman in her forties or fifties who had recovered from COVID-19. Material: PBMCs or T cells enriched from blood (not recorded which). The rearrangement joins TRBV11-3 to TRBJ1-2, with 10 bases fitting TRBD1. CDR3 nucleotides: TGTGCCAGCAGCCCCCGCGGGGACAGGGGTGGCTACACCTTC. Translation gives CASSPRGDRGGYTF.